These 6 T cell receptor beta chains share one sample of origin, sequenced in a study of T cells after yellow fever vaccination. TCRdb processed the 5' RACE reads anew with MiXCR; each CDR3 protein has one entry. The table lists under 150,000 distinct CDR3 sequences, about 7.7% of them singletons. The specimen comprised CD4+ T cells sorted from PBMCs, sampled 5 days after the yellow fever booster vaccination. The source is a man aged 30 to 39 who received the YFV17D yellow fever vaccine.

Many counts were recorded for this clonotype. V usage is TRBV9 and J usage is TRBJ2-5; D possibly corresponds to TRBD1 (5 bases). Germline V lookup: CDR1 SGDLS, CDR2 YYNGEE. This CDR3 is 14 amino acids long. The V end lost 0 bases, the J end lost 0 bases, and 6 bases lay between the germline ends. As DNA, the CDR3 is TGTGCCAGCAGCGTAGCAGGGTACCAAGAGACCCAGTACTTC. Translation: CASSVAGYQETQYF.

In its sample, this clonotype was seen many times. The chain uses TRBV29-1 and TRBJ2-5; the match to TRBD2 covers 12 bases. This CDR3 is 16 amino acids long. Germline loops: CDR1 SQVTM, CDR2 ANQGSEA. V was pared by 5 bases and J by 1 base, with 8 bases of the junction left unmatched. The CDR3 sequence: CSVWGGLAGFQETQYF. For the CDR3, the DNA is TGCAGCGTTTGGGGGGGACTAGCGGGTTTCCAAGAGACCCAGTACTTC. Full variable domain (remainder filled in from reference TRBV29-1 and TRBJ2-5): SAVISQKPSRDICQRGTSLTIQCQVDSQVTMMFWYRQQPGQSLTLIATANQGSEATYESGFVIDKFPISRPNLTFSTLTVSNMSPEDSSIYLCSVWGGLAGFQETQYFGPGTRLLVL.

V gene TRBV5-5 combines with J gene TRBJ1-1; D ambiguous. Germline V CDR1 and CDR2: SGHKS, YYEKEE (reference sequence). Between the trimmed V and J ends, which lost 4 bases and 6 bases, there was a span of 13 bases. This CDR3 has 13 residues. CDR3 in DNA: TGTGCCAGCAGCCCCTTAAGCCGGGCTGAAGCTTTCTTT. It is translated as CASSPLSRAEAFF.

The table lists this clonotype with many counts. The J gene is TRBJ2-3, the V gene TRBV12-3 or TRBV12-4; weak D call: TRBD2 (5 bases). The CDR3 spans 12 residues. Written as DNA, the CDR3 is TGTGCTTGCGGCGGGAGCACAGATACGCAGTATTTT. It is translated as CACGGSTDTQYF.

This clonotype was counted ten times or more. The DNA of the CDR3 is TGCGCCAGCAGCTTGGCCGGGCGGGAGGCAGATACGCAGTATTTT. Residues: CASSLAGREADTQYF. This chain connects TRBV5-1 to TRBJ2-3; the match to TRBD2 covers 8 bases. The CDR3 covers 15 residues. The trim removed 0 bases at V and 4 bases at J, leaving 4 bases unmatched. CDR1 is SGHRS, CDR2 YFSETQ, per germline. Full variable domain (outside the CDR3, taken from reference TRBV5-1 and TRBJ2-3): KAGVTQTPRYLIKTRGQQVTLSCSPISGHRSVSWYQQTPGQGLQFLFEYFSETQRNKGNFPGRFSGRQFSNSRSEMNVSTLELGDSALYLCASSLAGREADTQYFGPGTRLTVL.

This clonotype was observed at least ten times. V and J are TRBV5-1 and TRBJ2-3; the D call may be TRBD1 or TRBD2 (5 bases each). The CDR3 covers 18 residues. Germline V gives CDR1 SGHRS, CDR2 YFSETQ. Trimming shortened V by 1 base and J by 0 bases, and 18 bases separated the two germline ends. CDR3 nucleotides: TGCGCCAGCAGCTTGCTAGCTGGGGCTCCACCTAGCACAGATACGCAGTATTTT. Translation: CASSLLAGAPPSTDTQYF.